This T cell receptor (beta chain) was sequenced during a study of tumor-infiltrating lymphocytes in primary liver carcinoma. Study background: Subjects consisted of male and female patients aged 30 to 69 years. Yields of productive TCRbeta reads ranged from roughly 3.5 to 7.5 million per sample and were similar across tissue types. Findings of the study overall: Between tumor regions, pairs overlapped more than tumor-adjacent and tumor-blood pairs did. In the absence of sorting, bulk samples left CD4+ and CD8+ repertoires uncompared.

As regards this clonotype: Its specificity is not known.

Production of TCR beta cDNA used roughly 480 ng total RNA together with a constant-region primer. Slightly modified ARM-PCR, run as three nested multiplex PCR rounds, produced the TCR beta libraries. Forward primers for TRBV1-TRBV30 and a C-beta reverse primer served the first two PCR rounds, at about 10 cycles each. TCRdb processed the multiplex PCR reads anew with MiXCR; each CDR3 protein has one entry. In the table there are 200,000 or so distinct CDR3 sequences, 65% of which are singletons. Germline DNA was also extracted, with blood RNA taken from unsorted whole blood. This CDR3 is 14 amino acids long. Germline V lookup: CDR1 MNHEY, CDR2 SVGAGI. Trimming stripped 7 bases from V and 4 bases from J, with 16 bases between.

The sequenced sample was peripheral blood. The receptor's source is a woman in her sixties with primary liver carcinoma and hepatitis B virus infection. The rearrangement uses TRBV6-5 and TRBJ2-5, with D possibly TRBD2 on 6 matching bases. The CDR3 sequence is CASNHRRGGETQYF. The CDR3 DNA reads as TGTGCCAGCAATCACCGCCGGGGAGGAGAGACCCAGTACTTC.